Sequencing of this T cell receptor (beta chain) was carried out in a study of CD8 T cells in ankylosing spondylitis. Findings and limits, study-wide: What appeared characteristic of ankylosing spondylitis blood was a TCR beta motif of about eight highly homologous variants.

TCRdb ran MiXCR on the 5' RACE reads and lists one entry per CDR3 protein. The sample holds 150,000 to 250,000 distinct CDR3 sequences, 9.5% to 15% seen once. In germline, CDR1 is DFQATT, CDR2 SNEGSKA (reference sequence). V was cut by 2 bases and J by 1 base, with 11 bases left in between. The CDR3 is 14 amino acids. As to this clonotype: Its antigen is as yet unknown.

Specimen: blood, either unsorted or a sorted T cell fraction (not recorded which). This sequence joins TRBV20-1 and TRBJ1-1; D gene unclear. The clonotype was recovered from a male donor with ankylosing spondylitis or in good health (not recorded which). For the CDR3, the DNA is TGCAGTGCTAGAAGGATTCGAACGAACACTGAAGCTTTCTTT. This gives the protein CSARRIRTNTEAFF.